Included here is one TCR beta chain sequence, with context. Antigen specificity is unknown. The CDR3 totals 13 residues. CDR1 and CDR2 (germline): MNHEY, SMNVEV (reference sequence). The V and J ends lost 7 bases and 2 bases respectively, with 11 bases between them. Indicated time point: week 5, during vaccination. The study gave 300 ug of mutant IDH1 20-mer peptide per vaccine dose, with topical imiquimod. These data belong to a study of a mutant IDH1 vaccine in newly diagnosed glioma. Whole-study context: Treated patients, averaging 40.4 years, were approximately 60% male and about 40% female.

Clones were read by immunoSEQ multiplex PCR, and TCRdb kept only the in-frame ones, dropping some. Among tens of thousands of clones listed, 80% to 90% were seen once. The sample here was PBMCs, taken from a glioma patient whose treatment included an IDH1 peptide vaccine. This chain joins TRBV27 and TRBJ2-5, with unresolved D. The clonotype comes from a middle-aged man with glioma. The CDR3 region has the DNA TGTGCCAGCAAGCGCGGCCGACAAGAGACCCAGTACTTC. Translated, it gives CASKRGRQETQYF.